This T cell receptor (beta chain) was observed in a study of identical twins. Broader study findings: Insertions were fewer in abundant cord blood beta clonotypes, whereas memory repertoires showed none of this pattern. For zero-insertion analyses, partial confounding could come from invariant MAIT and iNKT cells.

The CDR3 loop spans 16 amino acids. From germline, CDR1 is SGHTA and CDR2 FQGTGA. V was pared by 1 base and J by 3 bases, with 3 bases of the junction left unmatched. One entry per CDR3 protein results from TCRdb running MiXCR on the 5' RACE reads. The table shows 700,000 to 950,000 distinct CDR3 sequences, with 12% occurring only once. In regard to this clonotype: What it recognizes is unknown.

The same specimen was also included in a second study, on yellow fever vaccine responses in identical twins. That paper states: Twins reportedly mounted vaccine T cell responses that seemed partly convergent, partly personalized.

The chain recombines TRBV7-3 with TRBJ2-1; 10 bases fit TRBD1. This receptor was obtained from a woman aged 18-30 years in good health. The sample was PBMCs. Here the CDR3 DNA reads TGTGCCAGCAGCTTAATGGGACAGGGGATCTACAATGAGCAGTTCTTC. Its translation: CASSLMGQGIYNEQFF.